This TCR beta chain emerged from a study of blood T cell repertoires in COVID-19. Across the whole study: From T cells, B-cell-depleted T cells, or PBMCs came the material, which was cDNA or gDNA.

The assay was immunoSEQ multiplex PCR, and TCRdb's table has in-frame clones only and misses some. The sample consists of roughly 350,000 clones, 85% to 90% of them appearing once. The CDR3 consists of 14 residues. The V gene end was trimmed by 6 bases and the J gene end by 7 bases; junction bases not matched to a gene: 9. Germline loops: CDR1 SNHLY, CDR2 FYNNEI. The sample taken for sequencing was peripheral blood. J is TRBJ1-5 and V is TRBV2; 7 bases are a match to TRBD1. The receptor was derived from a woman aged 45-65 years with COVID-19, enrolled during active disease. The CDR3 sequence: CASSLEGAGQPQHF. CDR3 sequence (DNA): TGTGCCAGCAGCCTGGAGGGGGCTGGCCAGCCCCAGCATTTT.